Presented here are 25 T cell receptor beta chains from one specimen sequenced in a study of T cell repertoires in cytomegalovirus infection. No antigen has been assigned to these receptors. TCRdb independently ran MiXCR on the reads; one entry per CDR3 protein. The repertoire includes about 570,000 distinct CDR3 sequences, about 39% of them detected once, and around 48% sits in the top ten. This specimen was cultured PBMCs, taken from culture after CMV antigen stimulation. These receptors were collected from a human donor in good health (CMV status not recorded). Some clones in this sample may be carry-over from other donors' samples.

This chain joins TRBV12-3 or TRBV12-4 and TRBJ2-5; the D gene is possibly TRBD1 (6 bases). V was clipped by 5 bases and J by 4 bases, with 17 bases between them. This CDR3 is 15 amino acids long. CDR3 nucleotide sequence: TGTGCCAGCAGTCTTCAGGGGAAATCTGGAGAGACCCAGTACTTC. Translated, it gives CASSLQGKSGETQYF.

This clonotype was picked up a small number of times. The chain employs TRBV6-2 or TRBV6-3 and TRBJ2-1; 11 nucleotides agree with TRBD2. This CDR3 contains 15 residues. Unmatched junction bases numbered 3, after V lost 4 bases and J lost 4 bases. Germline lookup yields CDR1 MNHEY and CDR2 SVGEGT. DNA for the CDR3: TGTGCCAGCAGTTGGGTAGCGGGGGGGTACAATGAGCAGTTCTTC. Amino acid sequence: CASSWVAGGYNEQFF.

The chain recombines TRBV7-2 with TRBJ2-1; D gene ambiguous. V was trimmed by 6 bases and J by 6 bases, leaving 6 bases between them. Germline V lookup: CDR1 SGHTA, CDR2 FQGNSA. This CDR3 has 11 amino acids. CDR3 nucleotides: TGTGCCAGCAGACCTTCCAATGAGCAGTTCTTC. It specifies CASRPSNEQFF.

This chain uses TRBV7-2 with TRBJ1-4; weak D call: TRBD1 (5 bases). Germline lookup yields CDR1 SGHTA and CDR2 FQGNSA. The CDR3 sequence is 16 residues long. Trimming pared 1 base from V and 7 bases from J, leaving 16 bases between. For the CDR3, the DNA is TGTGCCAGCAGCTTAGGAGTGGGGACCGGGGGTGAAAAACTGTTTTTT. Protein: CASSLGVGTGGEKLFF.

The chain's CDR3 is CASSLGQTAYEQYF. In DNA form, the CDR3 reads TGCGCCAGCAGCTTGGGACAGACAGCCTACGAGCAGTACTTC. The rearrangement links TRBV5-1 to TRBJ2-7; TRBD1 might be the D (5 bases). CDR3 length: 14 residues. The V gene lost 0 bases and the J gene lost 2 bases, with 9 bases spanning the gap. The germline gives CDR1 SGHRS, CDR2 YFSETQ.

V gene TRBV9 combines with J gene TRBJ2-2, with 10 bases that match TRBD2. With 4 bases clipped from V and 1 base from J, the junction kept 4 bases outside the gene matches. Germline V lookup: CDR1 SGDLS, CDR2 YYNGEE. The length of the CDR3 is 16 residues. CDR3 sequence: CASSKRLAGNTGELFF. The CDR3 region has the DNA TGTGCCAGCAGCAAACGACTAGCGGGGAACACCGGGGAGCTGTTTTTT.

V and J are TRBV7-9 and TRBJ1-1; D call uncertain. CDR1 and CDR2 from the germline V gene are SEHNR and FQNEAQ (reference sequence). The CDR3 runs to 13 residues. With 4 bases removed from V and 11 bases from J, the gap between germline ends came to 17 bases. CDR3 residues: CASSSYILSGAFF. The CDR3 coding sequence is TGTGCCAGCAGCTCCTACATCTTAAGTGGGGCTTTCTTT.

To note about this clonotype: This CDR3 fails to terminate in the conserved phenylalanine or tryptophan, so it likely reflects a read error. This chain connects TRBV12-3 or TRBV12-4 to TRBJ2-5; no definite D call. V lost 5 bases and J 7 bases, leaving 8 bases between the germline ends. This CDR3 is 11 amino acids long. The DNA of the CDR3 is TGTGCCAGCAGTCCTGCGGCGACCCAGTACTCC. Translation gives CASSPAATQYS.

In its sample, this clonotype was seen once. The chain joins TRBV19 to TRBJ1-1; TRBD1 is a possible D gene (5 bases). Trimming stripped 5 bases from V and 7 bases from J, with 17 bases between. The germline V gene has CDR1 LNHDA and CDR2 SQIVND (reference sequence). There are 14 residues in the CDR3. For the CDR3, the DNA is TGTGCCAGTAGTCCCCGGGGGAAACGGAATGAAGCTTTCTTT. It translates to CASSPRGKRNEAFF. The whole variable domain, filled in from reference TRBV19 and TRBJ1-1, reads DGGITQSPKYLFRKEGQNVTLSCEQNLNHDAMYWYRQDPGQGLRLIYYSQIVNDFQKGDIAEGYSVSREKKESFPLTVTSAQKNPTAFYLCASSPRGKRNEAFFGQGTRLTVV.

The V gene is TRBV7-8, the J gene TRBJ1-6; D is uncertain. The CDR3 is 15 residues long. Germline CDR1 SGHVS, CDR2 FQNEAQ. V dropped 5 bases and J dropped 4 bases, with 12 bases sitting between them. CDR3 coding DNA: TGTGCCAGCAGCGCCGACGGGAGGTATAATTCACCCCTCCACTTT. Translated: CASSADGRYNSPLHF.

This clonotype has just a few counts. The chain has TRBV19 and TRBJ1-2; D is possibly TRBD1 (5 bases). Germline-derived CDR1 and CDR2 are LNHDA and SQIVND (reference sequence). Trimming stripped 10 bases from V and 5 bases from J, with 14 bases between. The CDR3 runs to 12 residues. CDR3 sequence reads: CATYRIMYGYTF. The CDR3 nucleotides are TGTGCCACCTACAGGATTATGTATGGCTACACCTTC.

This clonotype has only a few counts. V is TRBV11-2 and J is TRBJ2-1; TRBD2 matches at 10 bases. The CDR3 totals 15 residues. Germline values: CDR1 SGHAT, CDR2 FQNNGV. V was clipped by 5 bases and J by 7 bases; unmatched bases: 8. CDR3 amino acids: CASSALAGEWNEQFF. The CDR3 DNA follows: TGTGCCAGCAGCGCCCTAGCGGGAGAATGGAATGAGCAGTTCTTC.

The V and J genes are TRBV7-6 and TRBJ1-1; tentative D call: TRBD1 (5 bases). The CDR3 extends over 16 amino acids. The V gene's germline CDR1 is SGHVS and CDR2 FNYEAQ. The V gene lost 1 base and the J gene lost 7 bases, with 19 bases spanning the gap. This chain's CDR3 is CASSLGGGVLRFEAFF. The CDR3 DNA sequence: TGTGCCAGCAGCTTAGGGGGGGGGGTTTTGAGGTTTGAAGCTTTCTTT.

V gene TRBV6-2 or TRBV6-3 combines with J gene TRBJ1-1; no firm D call. The V end lost 6 bases, the J end lost 1 base, and 9 bases lay between the germline ends. The germline CDR1 and CDR2 sequences are MNHEY and SVGEGT. CDR3 length equals 13 residues. CDR3 coding DNA: TGTGCCAGCAGACCCGCCCCGAACACTGAAGCTTTCTTT. Its protein is CASRPAPNTEAFF.

The rearrangement joins TRBV9 to TRBJ2-3; D assignment may be TRBD1 or TRBD2 (5 bases each). Trimming left V 0 bases short and J 6 bases short, with 11 bases between. CDR3 length: 14 residues. Germline assignment: CDR1 SGDLS and CDR2 YYNGEE. The CDR3 loop is CASSVGGVGDTQYF. The CDR3 DNA is TGTGCCAGCAGCGTAGGAGGGGTTGGGGATACGCAGTATTTT.

The chain uses TRBV10-3 and TRBJ2-1; weak D call: TRBD1 (5 bases). Trimming left V 8 bases short and J 0 bases short, with 14 bases between. Per the germline V gene, CDR1 is ENHRY and CDR2 is SYGVKD. The CDR3 is 15 amino acids. CDR3 amino acids: CAIDRTQSSYNEQFF. The CDR3 DNA follows: TGTGCCATCGACAGAACTCAGAGCTCCTACAATGAGCAGTTCTTC.

The rearrangement links TRBV12-3 or TRBV12-4 to TRBJ2-1; D possibly corresponds to TRBD1 (6 bases). Trimming pared 5 bases from V and 5 bases from J, leaving 22 bases between. The CDR3 runs to 17 residues. The CDR3 nucleotides are TGTGCCAGCAGTCCCCACGCCACTAGGGGGATCCACAATGAGCAGTTCTTC. It is translated as CASSPHATRGIHNEQFF.

This clonotype was picked up a small number of times. V usage is TRBV6-1 and J usage is TRBJ2-3; 10 bases fit TRBD2. CDR1 is MNHNS and CDR2 is SASEGT in the germline V gene. CDR3 length: 14 residues. Trimming took 4 bases from V and 6 from J; bases not matched to a gene: 4. CDR3 sequence (DNA): TGTGCCAGCAGTGCTAGCGGGGGATGGGATACGCAGTATTTT. Translation: CASSASGGWDTQYF.

This clonotype appeared a few times. The chain is built from TRBV12-3 or TRBV12-4 and TRBJ2-7, with TRBD1 matching over 7 bases. This CDR3 has 15 amino acids. V lost 2 bases, J lost 1 base, and 5 bases stayed unmatched. CDR3 loop: CASSLRDRESYEQYF. In DNA form, the CDR3 reads TGTGCCAGCAGTTTACGCGACAGGGAGTCCTACGAGCAGTACTTC.

The rearrangement joins TRBV28 to TRBJ1-1; D is ambiguous. CDR1 and CDR2 from the germline V gene are MDHEN and SYDVKM. The CDR3 is 14 residues long. V was trimmed by 3 bases and J by 2 bases, leaving 10 bases between them. CDR3 amino acids: CASSFLLGNTEAFF. DNA of the CDR3: TGTGCCAGCAGTTTCCTCCTTGGAAACACTGAAGCTTTCTTT.

The chain is built from TRBV28 and TRBJ2-1, with D hard to call. The germline CDR1 and CDR2 sequences are MDHEN and SYDVKM. The CDR3 length is 13 residues. V lost 3 bases and J lost 3, with 6 bases in between. CDR3 DNA: TGTGCCAGCAGTTTTAGTTACTACAATGAGCAGTTCTTC. This codes for CASSFSYYNEQFF.

J is TRBJ1-2 and V is TRBV12-5, with a possible D match to TRBD1 (5 bases). V shed 5 bases and J shed 4 bases, with 11 bases lying between them. Germline CDR1 reads LGHNT; CDR2 reads FRNRAP. The CDR3 covers 13 residues. The CDR3 DNA is TGTGCTAGTGGTGATGACAGCTCCTATGGCTACACCTTC. It encodes CASGDDSSYGYTF.

This clonotype has just one count. This chain links TRBV5-1 with TRBJ2-1; TRBD1 matches 12 bases. From germline, CDR1 is SGHRS and CDR2 YFSETQ. The CDR3 spans 15 residues. V trimming: 3 bases; J trimming: 8 bases; junction bases outside the gene matches: 6. The CDR3 here is CASSYGGQGAYEQFF. For the CDR3, the DNA is TGCGCCAGCAGCTACGGGGGACAGGGGGCTTATGAGCAGTTCTTC.

This sequence joins TRBV13 and TRBJ1-3; D might be TRBD1 (5 bases). V shed 0 bases and J shed 0 bases, with 12 bases lying between them. The length of the CDR3 is 17 residues. Germline V gene sequence: CDR1 PRHDT, CDR2 FYEKMQ (reference sequence). The CDR3 nucleotides read TGTGCCAGCAGCTTAGGTGGAGGGGCGAGCTCTGGAAACACCATATATTTT. This sequence encodes CASSLGGGASSGNTIYF. The full variable domain, rest sourced from reference TRBV13 and TRBJ1-3, is AAGVIQSPRHLIKEKRETATLKCYPIPRHDTVYWYQQGPGQDPQFLISFYEKMQSDKGSIPDRFSAQQFSDYHSELNMSSLELGDSALYFCASSLGGGASSGNTIYFGEGSWLTVV.

The gene calls are TRBV7-4 and TRBJ1-1; TRBD1 matches at 8 bases. V gave up 0 bases and J gave up 3 bases; unmatched junction bases: 6. The CDR3 has 16 residues. Germline loops: CDR1 SGHVT, CDR2 SQSDAQ. The CDR3 protein is CASSLARTGPDTEAFF. DNA of the CDR3: TGTGCCAGCAGCTTAGCCCGGACAGGGCCCGACACTGAAGCTTTCTTT.